The rows below give T cell receptor beta chains drawn from one sample of a study of cytomegalovirus exposure and HLA in healthy donors. TCRdb's table, derived via immunoSEQ multiplex PCR, lists solely in-frame clones and lacks some. Of about 140,000 clones listed, 76% are singletons. Sequenced sample: PBMCs. The receptors were gathered from a man between 18 and 29 years old in good health and CMV-seronegative. Both conserved end residues are part of each CDR3. Fields, in order: D gene, V gene, J gene, clone size, CDR3 DNA, CDR3 protein. A D gene is named only where the DNA matches it firmly. Rows give clone size only sometimes, using once, few, many, or a class for an expanded clone.

D: NA
V: TRBV2
J: TRBJ1-5
size: NA
DNA: TGTGCCACCACCTTCTTCCCGGCAGGGAATCAGCCCCAGCATTTT
CDR3: CATTFFPAGNQPQHF

D: NA
V: TRBV10-3
J: TRBJ1-1
size: NA
DNA: TGTGCCATCAGTGAGTCTGGGGCGGGGACTGAAGCTTTCTTT
CDR3: CAISESGAGTEAFF

D: TRBD1
V: TRBV7-9
J: TRBJ1-4
size: NA
DNA: TGTGCCAGCAGCGGGCGACAGGGGGCGAGGGAAAAACTGTTTTTT
CDR3: CASSGRQGAREKLFF

D: TRBD2
V: TRBV4-1
J: TRBJ2-3
size: NA
DNA: TGCGCCAGCAGCCAAGATCGCGGCGGGGGGGCCAAAAGAGATACGCAGTATTTT
CDR3: CASSQDRGGGAKRDTQYF

D: TRBD1
V: TRBV27
J: TRBJ2-3
size: few
DNA: TGTGCCAGCAGTTGGACAGGGGCGCGGGGAGATACGCAGTATTTT
CDR3: CASSWTGARGDTQYF

D: NA
V: TRBV28
J: TRBJ1-4
size: NA
DNA: TGTGCCAGCAGTTTATTTCAAGGGGAGGAAGATGAAAAACTGTTTTTT
CDR3: CASSLFQGEEDEKLFF

D: NA
V: TRBV27
J: TRBJ2-3
size: NA
DNA: TGTGCCAGCAGTTTTAACACAGATACGCAGTATTTT
CDR3: CASSFNTDTQYF

D: NA
V: TRBV19
J: TRBJ2-3
size: NA
DNA: TGTGCCAGTAGTAGCCTAGGGGGAGAAACGCAGTATTTT
CDR3: CASSSLGGETQYF

D: TRBD2
V: TRBV28
J: TRBJ2-1
size: once
DNA: TGTGCCAGCACCCCTAGCGGGAGGGGCTACAATGAGCAGTTCTTC
CDR3: CASTPSGRGYNEQFF

D: NA
V: TRBV6-5
J: TRBJ1-1
size: NA
DNA: TGTGCCAGCAGTGTGGGCAGGGGGAACACTGAAGCTTTCTTT
CDR3: CASSVGRGNTEAFF

D: NA
V: TRBV6-1
J: TRBJ1-2
size: NA
DNA: TGTGCCAGCAGTGAGAGTAGCAGGACAAGCTATGGCTACACCTTC
CDR3: CASSESSRTSYGYTF

D: TRBD1
V: TRBV6-4
J: TRBJ2-6
size: NA
DNA: TGTGCCAGCAGGCAGGGGGCGTTGGGGGCCAACGTCCTGACTTTC
CDR3: CASRQGALGANVLTF

D: TRBD1
V: TRBV9
J: TRBJ2-1
size: few
DNA: TGTGCCAGCAGCACCGGGACAGACTACAATGAGCAGTTCTTC
CDR3: CASSTGTDYNEQFF

D: NA
V: TRBV10-3
J: TRBJ2-7
size: NA
DNA: TGTGCCATCAGTGAGGGACAGACATCCTACGAGCAGTACTTC
CDR3: CAISEGQTSYEQYF

D: NA
V: TRBV5-6
J: TRBJ2-5
size: NA
DNA: TGTGCCAGCAGCAAGTGGGAGGTAGAGACCCAGTACTTC
CDR3: CASSKWEVETQYF

D: TRBD1
V: TRBV6-5
J: TRBJ2-7
size: NA
DNA: TGTGCCAGCAGTGGGACAGGGGTTTCCTACGAGCAGTACTTC
CDR3: CASSGTGVSYEQYF

D: TRBD1
V: TRBV19
J: TRBJ2-7
size: NA
DNA: TGTGCCAGTAGTATAGGGACAGGGGGCCTGTACGAGCAGTACTTC
CDR3: CASSIGTGGLYEQYF

D: NA
V: TRBV2
J: TRBJ1-2
size: NA
DNA: NA
CDR3: CASTSGGLRGYTF

D: TRBD1
V: TRBV10-1
J: TRBJ2-7
size: NA
DNA: TGCGCCAGCAGTGACCCGGCAGGGGGTCCCTACGAGCAGTACTTC
CDR3: CASSDPAGGPYEQYF

D: TRBD1
V: TRBV2
J: TRBJ2-3
size: NA
DNA: TGTGCCAGCAGTGCTGGACAGGGGTCTATTCCTAGCACAGATACGCAGTATTTT
CDR3: CASSAGQGSIPSTDTQYF

D: NA
V: TRBV1
J: TRBJ2-3
size: NA
DNA: TGCACCAGCAGCCAAGATCCGCTGGGCAGATACACAGATACGCAGTATTTT
CDR3: CTSSQDPLGRYTDTQYF

D: NA
V: TRBV30
J: TRBJ2-5
size: few
DNA: TGTGCCGCTACAAGGCGGGAGACCCAGTACTTC
CDR3: CAATRRETQYF

D: NA
V: TRBV7-9
J: TRBJ1-1
size: NA
DNA: TGTGCCAGCAGCCCGGTAGCTGGAACTGAAGCTTTCTTT
CDR3: CASSPVAGTEAFF

D: TRBD1
V: TRBV7-9
J: TRBJ1-1
size: NA
DNA: TGTGCCAGCAACTTTCTTAATAGGGGGCGCGACACTGAAGCTTTCTTT
CDR3: CASNFLNRGRDTEAFF

D: TRBD1
V: TRBV28
J: TRBJ2-1
size: NA
DNA: TGTGCCAGCAGCAAGACAGGGAACTCCTACAATGAGCAGTTCTTC
CDR3: CASSKTGNSYNEQFF

D: NA
V: TRBV9
J: TRBJ2-2
size: NA
DNA: TGTGCCAGCAGCGTCGGCAGGAATTATCAGAACACCGGGGAGCTGTTTTTT
CDR3: CASSVGRNYQNTGELFF